The next 19 T cell receptor beta chains were all read from a single sample in a study of T-cell reconstitution after alpha-beta-depleted transplantation in children. TCRbeta library preparation incorporated unique molecular identifiers. TCRdb processed the PCR reads anew with MiXCR; each CDR3 protein has one entry. Among fewer than 700,000 distinct CDR3 sequences, 13% were seen once, and the ten largest hold over 2%. Sequences were derived from PBMCs, mostly from graft donor cells, sampled 360 days after TCRalphabeta/CD19-depleted stem cell transplant. The source of these receptors is a male patient aged 10 to 17 who had a stem cell transplant for acute myeloid leukemia, so the T cells may come from the graft donor.

This clonotype was detected only a few times. The chain combines TRBV12-3 or TRBV12-4 with TRBJ2-2, with D unclear. The CDR3 length is 15 residues. The V end lost 0 bases, the J end lost 6 bases, and 11 bases lay between the germline ends. CDR3 coding DNA: TGTGCCAGCAGTTTAGCGCGGTCAGTGTCCGGGGAGCTGTTTTTT. This codes for CASSLARSVSGELFF.

Many counts were recorded for this clonotype. CDR3 sequence: CAISVLGGDTQYF. In nucleotides, the CDR3 is TGTGCCATCAGTGTGCTGGGGGGCGATACGCAGTATTTT. This chain joins TRBV10-3 and TRBJ2-3; D could derive from TRBD1 or TRBD2 (6 bases each). Trimming shortened V by 4 bases and J by 6 bases, and 11 bases separated the two germline ends. The CDR3 is 13 amino acids. Germline-derived CDR1 and CDR2 are ENHRY and SYGVKD.

This clonotype was found a few times. The J gene is TRBJ1-6, the V gene TRBV5-5; D is unclear. Germline loops: CDR1 SGHKS, CDR2 YYEKEE (reference sequence). The CDR3 runs 15 residues. With 0 bases removed from V and 9 bases from J, the gap between germline ends came to 13 bases. The CDR3 DNA reads TGTGCCAGCAGCTTGGTTTTGGGAGTGGGTTCACCCCTCCACTTT. Protein sequence: CASSLVLGVGSPLHF.

This clonotype was recorded at least ten times. The rearrangement uses TRBV29-1 and TRBJ2-1, with no clear D. The CDR3 covers 13 residues. The germline V gene encodes CDR1 SQVTM and CDR2 ANQGSEA. V was cut by 8 bases and J by 5 bases, with 16 bases left in between. CDR3 coding DNA: TGCAGCCTCGGTTACAGCTTAAACAATGAGCAGTTCTTC. Protein product: CSLGYSLNNEQFF.

This clonotype appeared a few times. J is TRBJ2-3 and V is TRBV12-3 or TRBV12-4; no firm D call. This CDR3 spans 14 amino acids. V was clipped by 4 bases and J by 2 bases, with 10 bases between them. CDR3 region: CASSSTRVTDTQYF. The CDR3 bases are TGTGCCAGCAGTTCTACCCGGGTCACAGATACGCAGTATTTT.

This clonotype appeared many times. The V gene is TRBV29-1, the J gene TRBJ2-7; 8 bases are a match to TRBD2. Germline V gene data show CDR1 as SQVTM and CDR2 as ANQGSEA. Trimming at V came to 3 bases and at J to 5 bases, leaving 9 bases not matched to a gene. This CDR3 has 14 amino acids. CDR3 residues: CSVDRASGSHEQYF. The CDR3, as DNA: TGCAGCGTTGATAGGGCTAGCGGGTCCCACGAGCAGTACTTC.

This clonotype was seen more than once but under ten times. The rearrangement joins TRBV7-2 to TRBJ1-2; 12 bases agree with TRBD1. This CDR3 spans 15 amino acids. V gave up 0 bases and J gave up 8 bases; unmatched junction bases: 4. Germline V gives CDR1 SGHTA, CDR2 FQGNSA. The CDR3 bases are TGTGCCAGCAGCTTAGCGGGACAGGGGGCTATAGGCTACACCTTC. It translates to CASSLAGQGAIGYTF.

The chain joins TRBV14 to TRBJ2-1, with TRBD2 identical over 9 bases. The CDR3 runs 18 residues. Germline V gene lookup returns CDR1 SGHDN and CDR2 FVKESK. With V trimmed by 4 bases and J by 5 bases, 15 bases remained unmatched. CDR3 sequence (DNA): TGTGCCAGCAGCCTCTTTATAGGGGGACTAGCAAAAAACAATGAGCAGTTCTTC. Amino acids: CASSLFIGGLAKNNEQFF.

A note on this clonotype: A read error may explain this, as a much larger clone is one base away. This CDR3 fails to terminate in the conserved phenylalanine or tryptophan, so it likely reflects a read error. This chain joins TRBV12-3 or TRBV12-4 and TRBJ2-7; 11 positions match TRBD1. Trimming removed 3 bases from V and 5 bases from J; junction bases left unmatched: 6. The CDR3 loop spans 15 amino acids. The DNA of the CDR3 is TGTGCCAGCAGTTTGCCGGGACAGGGGGTCCACGAGCAGTACTGC. This translates into CASSLPGQGVHEQYC.

The chain employs TRBV2 and TRBJ2-1; 9 bases align to TRBD2. V shed 0 bases and J 10 bases; nucleotides not matched to a gene: 7. CDR1 and CDR2 from the germline V gene are SNHLY and FYNNEI. The CDR3 totals 15 residues. The CDR3 coding sequence is TGTGCCAGCAGTGAAGCGGATAGCGGGAGTTTGGAGCAGTTCTTC. It codes for CASSEADSGSLEQFF.

The chain joins TRBV28 to TRBJ2-7, with TRBD1 matching over 9 bases. The CDR3 is 14 residues long. Germline loops: CDR1 MDHEN, CDR2 SYDVKM. J lost 1 base, V lost 9 bases, and 7 bases had no gene match. CDR3 bases: TGTGCCAGTCTCGGACAGGGGACTTCCTACGAGCAGTACTTC. Protein: CASLGQGTSYEQYF.

J is TRBJ2-5 and V is TRBV7-9, with 8 bases identical to TRBD2. Trimming at V came to 6 bases and at J to 4 bases, leaving 7 bases not matched to a gene. The germline V gene has CDR1 SEHNR and CDR2 FQNEAQ (reference sequence). The CDR3 has 14 amino acids. CDR3 DNA: TGTGCCAGCAGGAGCGGGAGCTTTGGAGAGACCCAGTACTTC. Residues: CASRSGSFGETQYF.

The sample holds a few counts of this clonotype. V is TRBV10-3 and J is TRBJ2-2, with 10 nucleotides matching TRBD2. Unmatched junction bases numbered 6, after V lost 0 bases and J lost 5 bases. Germline CDR1 reads ENHRY; CDR2 reads SYGVKD. The CDR3 spans 17 residues. The CDR3 sequence: CAISESTSGKSTGELFF. CDR3 in DNA: TGTGCCATCAGTGAGTCCACTAGCGGGAAGAGTACCGGGGAGCTGTTTTTT.

This clonotype was seen at least ten times. The V gene is TRBV5-1, the J gene TRBJ2-5, with a possible D match to TRBD1 (6 bases). CDR3 size: 14 residues. V lost 4 bases and J 1 base, leaving 11 bases between the germline ends. Germline lookup yields CDR1 SGHRS and CDR2 YFSETQ. The CDR3 reads CASSQATGQETQYF. CDR3 sequence (DNA): TGCGCCAGCAGCCAAGCGACAGGCCAAGAGACCCAGTACTTC.

This clonotype was counted a few times. The V gene is TRBV13, the J gene TRBJ2-7, with 8 positions matching TRBD2. In germline, CDR1 is PRHDT, CDR2 FYEKMQ (reference sequence). The CDR3 has 16 amino acids. After removal of 0 bases from V and 0 bases from J, the junction contained 4 bases not matched to a gene. The CDR3 protein is CASSLGSGSYSYEQYF. The CDR3 nucleotides are TGTGCCAGCAGCTTAGGGAGCGGGAGCTACTCCTACGAGCAGTACTTC.

This clonotype was counted between two and nine times. The rearrangement uses TRBV11-2 and TRBJ2-7; D gene unclear. Trimming took 4 bases from V and 7 from J, leaving 14 bases between them. The length of the CDR3 is 13 residues. The germline V gene has CDR1 SGHAT and CDR2 FQNNGV. The CDR3 sequence: CASSYGLGREQYF. The CDR3, as DNA: TGTGCCAGCAGCTATGGATTAGGACGGGAGCAGTACTTC.

The chain joins TRBV12-3 or TRBV12-4 to TRBJ1-1; D call uncertain. This CDR3 region has 20 residues. Between the trimmed V and J ends, which lost 5 bases and 0 bases, there was a span of 28 bases. CDR3 amino acids: CASSRAFGRGYHLMNTEAFF. The DNA of the CDR3 is TGTGCCAGCAGTCGAGCTTTCGGTCGAGGGTACCACCTAATGAACACTGAAGCTTTCTTT.

A few counts support this clonotype. The J gene is TRBJ2-7, the V gene TRBV6-5; D uncertain. Trimming removed 1 base from V and 4 bases from J, with 14 bases in between. Germline CDR1 and CDR2: MNHEY and SVGAGI. CDR3 length equals 15 residues. The CDR3 reads CASSYFGLSAYEQYF. The CDR3 DNA is TGTGCCAGCAGTTACTTTGGCCTATCAGCTTACGAGCAGTACTTC.

This clonotype came up a few times. The CDR3, as DNA: TGTGCCAGCAGCAATACCCTCGGGGGGACAGTGTCCTACGAGCAGTACTTC. Protein product: CASSNTLGGTVSYEQYF. The rearrangement links TRBV7-2 to TRBJ2-7, with D perhaps being TRBD1 or TRBD2 (7 bases each). Trimming stripped 5 bases from V and 1 base from J, with 21 bases between. The CDR3 is 17 residues long. Germline values: CDR1 SGHTA, CDR2 FQGNSA.